The 32 T cell receptor beta chains below all came from one sample that was sequenced in a study of blood T cell repertoires in COVID-19. The method was immunoSEQ multiplex PCR; TCRdb's version includes in-frame clones alone and lacks a portion of them. This sample yields a few hundred thousand clones, of which 89% are seen a single time; 5% to 7% belongs to the top ten. Source material: peripheral blood. Receptors were obtained from a man aged 18 to 29 who had recovered from COVID-19.

The chain joins TRBV5-5 to TRBJ1-4; D call uncertain. The V and J ends lost 1 base and 5 bases respectively, with 9 bases between them. From germline, CDR1 is SGHKS and CDR2 YYEKEE (reference sequence). The CDR3 has 14 residues. Here the CDR3 reads CASSLTQMNEKLFF. In nucleotides, the CDR3 is TGTGCCAGCAGCTTGACCCAGATGAATGAAAAACTGTTTTTT.

This clone has a count of ten or more. The chain carries TRBV25-1 and TRBJ1-5; D is uncertain. The CDR3 extends over 15 amino acids. Germline loops: CDR1 MGHDK, CDR2 SYGVNS. Trimming removed 5 bases from V and 0 bases from J, with 11 bases in between. CDR3 protein: CASSNSGSSNQPQHF. The CDR3 bases are TGTGCCAGCAGTAATTCCGGGAGTAGCAATCAGCCCCAGCATTTT.

The chain combines TRBV3-1 (or the pseudogene TRBV3-2) with TRBJ2-5, with 7 bases matching TRBD2. V lost 1 base and J lost 6; bases outside the gene matches: 2. From germline, CDR1 is LGHDT and CDR2 YNNKEL (reference sequence). This CDR3 is 13 amino acids long. The CDR3 here is CASSQGEGQTQYF. The CDR3 DNA reads as TGTGCCAGCAGCCAAGGGGAGGGCCAGACCCAGTACTTC.

The chain employs TRBV14 and TRBJ2-3; tentatively, D is TRBD2 (5 bases). Germline loops: CDR1 SGHDN, CDR2 FVKESK. This CDR3 is 17 amino acids long. V was pared by 0 bases and J by 0 bases, with 13 bases between. CDR3 sequence (DNA): TGTGCCAGCAGCCAAGATGGGCGGACTGTTAGCACAGATACGCAGTATTTT. Residues: CASSQDGRTVSTDTQYF. The variable domain in full, completed from reference TRBV14 and TRBJ2-3, reads EAGVTQFPSHSVIEKGQTVTLRCDPISGHDNLYWYRRVMGKEIKFLLHFVKESKQDESGMPNNRFLAERTGGTYSTLKVQPAELEDSGVYFCASSQDGRTVSTDTQYFGPGTRLTVL.

V usage is TRBV6-5 and J usage is TRBJ2-5, with D possibly TRBD2 on 5 matching bases. This CDR3 contains 11 residues. The V gene's germline CDR1 is MNHEY and CDR2 SVGAGI. The V end was cut by 6 bases, the J end by 7 bases, with 9 bases between. The CDR3, as DNA: TGTGCCAGCAGCCGAGAGGGGACCCAGTACTTC. It yields the protein CASSREGTQYF.

The chain carries TRBV3-1 (or the pseudogene TRBV3-2) and TRBJ2-6; D ambiguous. Between the trimmed V and J ends, which lost 1 base and 1 base, there was a span of 5 bases. Germline CDR1 LGHDT, CDR2 YNNKEL (reference sequence). The CDR3 consists of 15 residues. CDR3 residues: CASSQVESGANVLTF. The CDR3 nucleotides read TGTGCCAGCAGCCAAGTGGAGTCTGGGGCCAACGTCCTGACTTTC.

The chain employs TRBV19 and TRBJ2-3; the match to TRBD1 covers 9 bases. Germline CDR1 is LNHDA and CDR2 is SQIVND (reference sequence). The V and J ends lost 2 bases and 6 bases, in that order; junction bases with no gene match: 6. The CDR3 has 15 residues. As DNA, the CDR3 is TGTGCCAGTAGTATACGTACAGGGGGCTTCGATACGCAGTATTTT. This translates into CASSIRTGGFDTQYF.

The genes are TRBV18 and TRBJ2-5; D perhaps matches TRBD1 (5 bases). Germline V gene lookup returns CDR1 KGHSH and CDR2 LQKENI. The CDR3 is 15 residues long. The V gene lost 0 bases and the J gene lost 3 bases, with 11 bases spanning the gap. CDR3 sequence: CASSPPGASEETQYF. DNA for the CDR3: TGTGCCAGCTCACCACCTGGGGCCTCGGAAGAGACCCAGTACTTC.

The V gene is TRBV3-1 (or the pseudogene TRBV3-2), the J gene TRBJ2-5, with 11 bases lining up with TRBD2. Germline CDR1 and CDR2: LGHDT and YNNKEL (reference sequence). The V gene end was trimmed by 3 bases and the J gene end by 2 bases; junction bases not matched to a gene: 2. The CDR3 has 15 residues. CDR3 amino acids: CASSQGLAAQETQYF. Written as DNA, the CDR3 is TGTGCCAGCAGCCAGGGACTAGCGGCTCAAGAGACCCAGTACTTC.

The chain carries TRBV6-5 and TRBJ1-1, with 9 nucleotides matching TRBD1. Looked up from germline, CDR1 is MNHEY and CDR2 is SVGAGI. This CDR3 comprises 13 residues. Trimming at V came to 6 bases and at J to 6 bases, leaving 5 bases not matched to a gene. CDR3 sequence reads: CASRPQGASEAFF. For the CDR3, the DNA is TGTGCCAGCAGGCCACAGGGGGCCTCTGAAGCTTTCTTT.

This clone was picked up one time. The rearrangement joins TRBV15 to TRBJ1-1, with 7 bases fitting TRBD1. Germline CDR1 reads LNHNV; CDR2 reads YYDKDF (reference sequence). Trimming cost V 0 bases and J 7 bases; bases outside gene matches: 5. The CDR3 consists of 14 residues. CDR3 DNA sequence: TGTGCCACCAGCAGAGATGGGACAGCCGATGAAGCTTTCTTT. Its translation is CATSRDGTADEAFF.

A single count supports this clone. This chain uses TRBV6-5 with TRBJ2-1; TRBD1 might be the D (6 bases). The CDR3 covers 15 residues. Germline V gives CDR1 MNHEY, CDR2 SVGAGI. V dropped 2 bases and J dropped 3 bases, with 11 bases sitting between them. This chain's CDR3 is CASSYGQGNYNEQFF. CDR3 nucleotides: TGTGCCAGCAGTTACGGGCAGGGGAACTACAATGAGCAGTTCTTC.

This clone has only one observation. This rearrangement joins TRBV6-5 to TRBJ2-3; D gene unclear. V lost 2 bases, J lost 5 bases, and 11 bases lay in between. Germline V gene data show CDR1 as MNHEY and CDR2 as SVGAGI. The CDR3 extends over 14 amino acids. The CDR3 bases are TGTGCCAGCAGTTACCTGACTGGTCTAGATACGCAGTATTTT. Amino acid sequence: CASSYLTGLDTQYF.

The chain recombines TRBV6-5 with TRBJ1-1, with 8 positions matching TRBD1. V shed 2 bases and J 0 bases; nucleotides not matched to a gene: 5. The CDR3 is made up of 16 amino acids. Germline V gene sequence: CDR1 MNHEY, CDR2 SVGAGI. For the CDR3, the DNA is TGTGCCAGCAGTTACCTACAGGGGGACATGAACACTGAAGCTTTCTTT. This encodes CASSYLQGDMNTEAFF.

The genes are TRBV19 and TRBJ2-2; D is uncertain. With 7 bases removed from V and 1 base from J, the gap between germline ends came to 7 bases. This CDR3 comprises 13 residues. Germline CDR1 LNHDA, CDR2 SQIVND (reference sequence). CDR3 protein: CASIGLNTGELFF. Here the CDR3 DNA reads TGTGCCAGTATTGGGCTGAACACCGGGGAGCTGTTTTTT. Combining the CDR3 with reference TRBV19 and TRBJ2-2 gives the whole variable domain DGGITQSPKYLFRKEGQNVTLSCEQNLNHDAMYWYRQDPGQGLRLIYYSQIVNDFQKGDIAEGYSVSREKKESFPLTVTSAQKNPTAFYLCASIGLNTGELFFGEGSRLTVL.

In its sample, this clone was seen once. The rearrangement joins TRBV5-6 to TRBJ2-1; maybe TRBD2 (6 bases). The V gene's germline CDR1 is SGHDT and CDR2 YYEEEE. CDR3 size: 16 residues. The V and J ends lost 0 bases and 3 bases respectively, with 13 bases between them. The DNA of the CDR3 is TGTGCCAGCAGCTTGGCCAAACGCGGGAACTACAATGAGCAGTTCTTC. It is translated as CASSLAKRGNYNEQFF.

The chain recombines TRBV18 with TRBJ1-1, with D possibly being TRBD1 (5 bases). Germline assignment: CDR1 KGHSH and CDR2 LQKENI. Trimming pared 3 bases from V and 1 base from J, leaving 12 bases between. The CDR3 extends over 15 amino acids. This chain's CDR3 is CASSPRPRGNTEAFF. The CDR3 DNA reads as TGTGCCAGCTCACCTAGACCAAGGGGGAACACTGAAGCTTTCTTT.

This clone was counted a few times. The same CDR3 also results from other DNA sequences found in this sample. The CDR3 sequence: CASSYSGGNTEAFF. CDR3 bases: TGTGCCAGCAGTTACTCGGGGGGGAACACTGAAGCTTTCTTT. This chain joins TRBV6-5 and TRBJ1-1; a possible D gene is TRBD1 (5 bases). The V end lost 0 bases, the J end lost 1 base, and 6 bases lay between the germline ends. Germline V gives CDR1 MNHEY, CDR2 SVGAGI. This CDR3 contains 14 residues.

The chain uses TRBV11-3 and TRBJ1-1; D is ambiguous. Germline CDR1 SGHNT, CDR2 YENEEA. Trimming cost V 4 bases and J 2 bases, with 11 bases left between them. This CDR3 has 14 residues. The CDR3 protein is CASSSHGSNTEAFF. CDR3 nucleotide sequence: TGTGCCAGCAGCTCCCACGGGTCAAACACTGAAGCTTTCTTT.

The chain couples TRBV29-1 to TRBJ1-2, with 11 bases fitting TRBD1. Germline V gene sequence: CDR1 SQVTM, CDR2 ANQGSEA. The CDR3 sequence is 14 residues long. Trimming cost V 6 bases and J 1 base; bases outside gene matches: 4. Here the CDR3 DNA reads TGCAGCGTCCCGGACAGGGGGCTTAACTATGGCTACACCTTC. Protein: CSVPDRGLNYGYTF. Looking up the rest from reference TRBV29-1 and TRBJ1-2 gives the full variable domain: SAVISQKPSRDICQRGTSLTIQCQVDSQVTMMFWYRQQPGQSLTLIATANQGSEATYESGFVIDKFPISRPNLTFSTLTVSNMSPEDSSIYLCSVPDRGLNYGYTFGSGTRLTVV.

This sequence joins TRBV5-1 and TRBJ2-1; 9 bases are a match to TRBD2. The CDR3 length is 16 residues. With 0 bases clipped from V and 2 bases from J, the junction kept 3 bases outside the gene matches. Germline V gene data show CDR1 as SGHRS and CDR2 as YFSETQ. The CDR3 protein is CASSLVAGVPYNEQFF. CDR3 bases: TGCGCCAGCAGCTTGGTAGCGGGGGTGCCCTACAATGAGCAGTTCTTC.

The V gene is TRBV5-4, the J gene TRBJ1-2; unclear D gene. Germline V gene sequence: CDR1 SGHNT, CDR2 YYREEE (reference sequence). Trimming pared 4 bases from V and 7 bases from J, leaving 14 bases between. The length of the CDR3 is 13 residues. The CDR3 nucleotides are TGTGCCAGCAGCCTCTTCGGAGGTGGTGGCTACACCTTC. Translation gives CASSLFGGGGYTF.

The J gene is TRBJ2-1, the V gene TRBV3-1 (or the pseudogene TRBV3-2); weak D call: TRBD1 (5 bases). The germline gives CDR1 LGHDT, CDR2 YNNKEL (reference sequence). V was shortened by 3 bases and J by 6 bases, with 9 bases between the two germline ends. The CDR3 consists of 13 residues. The CDR3 spells CASSQSGINEQFF. The DNA for the CDR3 is TGTGCCAGCAGCCAGTCAGGGATCAATGAGCAGTTCTTC.

The chain joins TRBV5-1 to TRBJ1-5; D is perhaps TRBD1 (6 bases). The V end was cut by 4 bases, the J end by 4 bases, with 15 bases between. The CDR3 runs 15 residues. The germline CDR1 and CDR2 sequences are SGHRS and YFSETQ. The CDR3 nucleotides read TGCGCCAGCAGCGTCGGGACACTCTCAAATCAGCCCCAGCATTTT. It encodes CASSVGTLSNQPQHF.

The gene calls are TRBV6-2 or TRBV6-3 and TRBJ2-7, with 7 nucleotides matching TRBD1. V shed 4 bases, J shed 5 bases, and the junction held 11 bases outside the gene matches. From germline, CDR1 is MNHEY and CDR2 SVGEGT. The CDR3 extends over 15 amino acids. The CDR3 is CASSSRTGYTHEQYF. The DNA for the CDR3 is TGTGCCAGCAGTTCCCGGACAGGCTATACCCACGAGCAGTACTTC.

V usage is TRBV19 and J usage is TRBJ1-6; D is unresolved. This CDR3 is 12 amino acids long. Trimming stripped 11 bases from V and 8 bases from J, with 13 bases between. Germline V gene data show CDR1 as LNHDA and CDR2 as SQIVND (reference sequence). The CDR3 bases are TGTGCCTCTAAAGAACGGTATTCACCCCTCCACTTT. It translates to CASKERYSPLHF. Based on the CDR3 plus reference TRBV19 and TRBJ1-6, the full variable domain is DGGITQSPKYLFRKEGQNVTLSCEQNLNHDAMYWYRQDPGQGLRLIYYSQIVNDFQKGDIAEGYSVSREKKESFPLTVTSAQKNPTAFYLCASKERYSPLHFGNGTRLTVT.

The chain links TRBV3-1 (or the pseudogene TRBV3-2) to TRBJ2-1; D unresolved. V lost 0 bases and J 4 bases, leaving 13 bases between the germline ends. CDR1 is LGHDT and CDR2 is YNNKEL in the germline V gene (reference sequence). The CDR3 contains 16 residues. This chain's CDR3 is CASSQEPRSAYNEQFF. Here the CDR3 DNA reads TGTGCCAGCAGCCAAGAACCACGCAGCGCTTACAATGAGCAGTTCTTC.

A single count supports this clone. This chain links TRBV7-9 with TRBJ2-7, with D possibly being TRBD1 (5 bases). The V end lost 2 bases, the J end lost 3 bases, and 11 bases lay between the germline ends. The germline V gene encodes CDR1 SEHNR and CDR2 FQNEAQ (reference sequence). This CDR3 is 14 amino acids long. The CDR3, as DNA: TGTGCCAGCAGCTTATTTCAGGGTTTCTACGAGCAGTACTTC. This translates into CASSLFQGFYEQYF.

This chain links TRBV29-1 with TRBJ2-1; perhaps TRBD2 as D (6 bases). Germline V lookup: CDR1 SQVTM, CDR2 ANQGSEA. Trimming cost V 7 bases and J 4 bases, with 23 bases left between them. The CDR3 runs 16 residues. The CDR3 spells CSATEWGRLTYNEQFF. Here the CDR3 DNA reads TGCAGCGCGACAGAGTGGGGGAGGTTGACATACAATGAGCAGTTCTTC.

In its sample, this clone was seen once. The chain employs TRBV9 and TRBJ1-1; TRBD1 agrees at 7 bases. CDR3 length equals 16 residues. J was trimmed by 4 bases and V by 0 bases; bases with no gene match: 9. Germline values: CDR1 SGDLS, CDR2 YYNGEE. In DNA form, the CDR3 reads TGTGCCAGCAGCGTAGCTGGGACAGACGTGGTCACTGAAGCTTTCTTT. Its translation is CASSVAGTDVVTEAFF. The whole variable domain, filled in from reference TRBV9 and TRBJ1-1, reads DSGVTQTPKHLITATGQRVTLRCSPRSGDLSVYWYQQSLDQGLQFLIQYYNGEERAKGNILERFSAQQFPDLHSELNLSSLELGDSALYFCASSVAGTDVVTEAFFGQGTRLTVV.

This rearrangement joins TRBV5-1 to TRBJ2-7; 8 bases match TRBD1. Germline CDR1 reads SGHRS; CDR2 reads YFSETQ. The J segment lost 4 bases and the V segment lost 3 bases, leaving 9 bases of the junction unmatched. The CDR3 is made up of 15 amino acids. The CDR3 loop is CASSSLSGTGYEQYF. CDR3 nucleotides: TGCGCCAGCAGCTCGCTCTCCGGGACAGGATACGAGCAGTACTTC.

A few counts support this clone. J is TRBJ2-7 and V is TRBV27; D call uncertain. Per germline, CDR1 MNHEY and CDR2 SMNVEV (reference sequence). The CDR3 has 16 residues. V lost 6 bases and J 0 bases, leaving 18 bases between the germline ends. CDR3 sequence: CASSLRGSSSSYEQYF. DNA for the CDR3: TGTGCCAGCAGCCTAAGAGGCTCCTCGAGCTCCTACGAGCAGTACTTC.